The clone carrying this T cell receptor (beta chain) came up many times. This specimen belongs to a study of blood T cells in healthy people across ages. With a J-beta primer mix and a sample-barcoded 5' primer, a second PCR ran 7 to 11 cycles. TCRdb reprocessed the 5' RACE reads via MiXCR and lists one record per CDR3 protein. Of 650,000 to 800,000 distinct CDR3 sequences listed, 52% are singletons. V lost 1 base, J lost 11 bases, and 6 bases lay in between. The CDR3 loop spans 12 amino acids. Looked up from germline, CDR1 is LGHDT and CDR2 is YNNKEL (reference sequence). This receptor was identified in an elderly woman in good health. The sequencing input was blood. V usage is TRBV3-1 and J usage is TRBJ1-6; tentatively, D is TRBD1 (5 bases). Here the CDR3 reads CASSQAGPPLHF. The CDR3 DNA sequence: TGTGCCAGCAGCCAAGCGGGGCCACCCCTCCACTTT.